This is a list of T cell receptor beta chains from one sample in a study of T cell responses to AZD1222 COVID-19 vaccine. Profiled with immunoSEQ multiplex PCR; TCRdb holds only in-frame clones, not every one. This table holds 90,000 to 120,000 clones, roughly 89% found once. Specimen: peripheral blood, collected on day 0 of AZD1222 vaccination. The receptors originated from an adult in good health. The CDR3 runs from the conserved cysteine through the conserved F or W. The order of the fields is clone size, V gene, J gene, D gene, CDR3 DNA, CDR3 protein. A D gene is named only where the DNA matches it firmly. Expanded clones get a size class; other rows say once, few or many, or leave the size out.

.	TRBV7-3	TRBJ1-5	.	TGTGCCAGCAGCTTAACCACAGACCAGCCCCAGCATTTT	CASSLTTDQPQHF
once	TRBV4-2	TRBJ1-2	TRBD1	TGTGCCAGCAGCACAACAGGGGACTACTATGGCTACACCTTC	CASSTTGDYYGYTF
.	TRBV7-8	TRBJ2-7	.	TGTGCCAGCAGCTTTAGCGCCCCATACTACGAGCAGTACTTC	CASSFSAPYYEQYF
.	TRBV7-8	TRBJ1-5	TRBD1	TGTGCCAGCAGCTTAGGACAGGGCATTAGCAATCAGCCCCAGCATTTT	CASSLGQGISNQPQHF
.	TRBV10-2	TRBJ1-1	.	TGCGCCAGCAGTGAGAGGGGACGCACTGTTACGAACACTGAAGCTTTCTTT	CASSERGRTVTNTEAFF
.	TRBV11-2	TRBJ1-2	.	TGTGCCAGCAGCCCCGGACAGAACTATGGCTACACCTTC	CASSPGQNYGYTF
.	TRBV7-8	TRBJ2-2	.	TGTGCCAGCAGCTTCTACGGGACTTCCACCGGGGAGCTGTTTTTT	CASSFYGTSTGELFF
.	TRBV6-5	TRBJ2-7	TRBD2	TGTGCCAGCCGGAGACCGGGGGGCGAGCAGTACTTC	CASRRPGGEQYF
.	TRBV18	TRBJ1-2	.	TGTGCCAGCTCACCACAGCAGGACAGTGGGAGTTTCGGCTACACCTTC	CASSPQQDSGSFGYTF
.	TRBV30	TRBJ1-3	.	TGTGCCTGGAGTCCTTCTGTCAACACCATATATTTT	CAWSPSVNTIYF